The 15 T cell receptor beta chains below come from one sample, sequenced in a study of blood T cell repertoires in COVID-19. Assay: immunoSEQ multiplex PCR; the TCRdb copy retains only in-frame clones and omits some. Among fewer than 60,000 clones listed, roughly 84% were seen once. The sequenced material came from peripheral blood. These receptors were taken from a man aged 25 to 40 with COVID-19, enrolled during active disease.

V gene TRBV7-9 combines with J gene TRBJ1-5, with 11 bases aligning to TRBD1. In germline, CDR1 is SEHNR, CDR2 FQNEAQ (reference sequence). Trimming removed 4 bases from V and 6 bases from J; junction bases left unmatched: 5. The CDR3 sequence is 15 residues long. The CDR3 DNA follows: TGTGCCAGCAGCTGGACAGGGGGCTCCGGTCAGCCCCAGCATTTT. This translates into CASSWTGGSGQPQHF.

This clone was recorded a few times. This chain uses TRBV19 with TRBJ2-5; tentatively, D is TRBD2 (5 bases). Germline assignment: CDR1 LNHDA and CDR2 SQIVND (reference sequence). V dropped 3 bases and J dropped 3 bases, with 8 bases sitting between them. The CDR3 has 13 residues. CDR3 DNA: TGTGCCAGTAGTATCATCGGGAAAGAGACCCAGTACTTC. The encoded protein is CASSIIGKETQYF.

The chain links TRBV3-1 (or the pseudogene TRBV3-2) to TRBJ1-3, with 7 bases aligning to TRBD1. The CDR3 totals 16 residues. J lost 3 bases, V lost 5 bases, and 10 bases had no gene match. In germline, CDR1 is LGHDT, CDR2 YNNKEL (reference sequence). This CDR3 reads CASSKGTATGGNTIYF. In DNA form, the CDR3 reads TGTGCCAGCAGCAAAGGGACAGCCACGGGTGGAAACACCATATATTTT.

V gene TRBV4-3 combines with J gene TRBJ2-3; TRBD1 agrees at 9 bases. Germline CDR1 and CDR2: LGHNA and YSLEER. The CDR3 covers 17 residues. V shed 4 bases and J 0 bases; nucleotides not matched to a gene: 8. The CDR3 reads CASSRGGQGLSTDTQYF. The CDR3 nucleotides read TGCGCCAGCAGCCGGGGTGGACAGGGGCTCAGCACAGATACGCAGTATTTT.

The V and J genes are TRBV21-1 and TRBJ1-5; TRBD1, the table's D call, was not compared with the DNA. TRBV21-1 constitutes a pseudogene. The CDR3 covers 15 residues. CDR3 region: CASSNGQGRNQPQHF. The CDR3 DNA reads TGTGCCAGCAGCAACGGACAGGGCCGAAATCAGCCCCAGCATTTT.

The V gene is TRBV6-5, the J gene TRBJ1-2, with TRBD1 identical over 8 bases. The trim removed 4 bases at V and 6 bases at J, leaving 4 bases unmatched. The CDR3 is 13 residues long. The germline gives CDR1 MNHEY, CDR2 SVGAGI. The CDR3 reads CASSLNRGNGYTF. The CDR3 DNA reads TGTGCCAGCAGTTTAAACAGGGGGAATGGCTACACCTTC.

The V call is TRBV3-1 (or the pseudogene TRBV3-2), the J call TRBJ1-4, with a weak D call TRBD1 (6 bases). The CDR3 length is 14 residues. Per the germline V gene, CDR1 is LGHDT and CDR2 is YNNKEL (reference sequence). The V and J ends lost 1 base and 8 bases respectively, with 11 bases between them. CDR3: CASSQVTGGEKLFF. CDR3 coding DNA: TGTGCCAGCAGCCAAGTGACTGGGGGCGAAAAACTGTTTTTT.

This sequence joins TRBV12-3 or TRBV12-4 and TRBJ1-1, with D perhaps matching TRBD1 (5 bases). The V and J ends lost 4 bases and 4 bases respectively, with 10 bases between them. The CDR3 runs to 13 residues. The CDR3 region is CASSSGTFTEAFF. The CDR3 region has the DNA TGTGCCAGCAGTTCCGGGACTTTCACTGAAGCTTTCTTT.

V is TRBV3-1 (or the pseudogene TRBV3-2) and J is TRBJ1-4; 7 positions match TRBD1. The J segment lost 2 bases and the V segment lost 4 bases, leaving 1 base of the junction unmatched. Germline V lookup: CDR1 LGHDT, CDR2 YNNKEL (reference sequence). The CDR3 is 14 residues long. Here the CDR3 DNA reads TGTGCCAGCAGCCCGACAGGGACTAATGAAAAACTGTTTTTT. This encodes CASSPTGTNEKLFF.

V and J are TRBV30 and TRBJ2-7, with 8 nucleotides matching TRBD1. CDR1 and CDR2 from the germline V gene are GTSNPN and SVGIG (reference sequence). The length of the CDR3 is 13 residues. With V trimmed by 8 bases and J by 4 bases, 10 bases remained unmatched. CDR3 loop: CATRETGEYEQYF. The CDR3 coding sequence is TGTGCCACCCGTGAGACAGGGGAATACGAGCAGTACTTC.

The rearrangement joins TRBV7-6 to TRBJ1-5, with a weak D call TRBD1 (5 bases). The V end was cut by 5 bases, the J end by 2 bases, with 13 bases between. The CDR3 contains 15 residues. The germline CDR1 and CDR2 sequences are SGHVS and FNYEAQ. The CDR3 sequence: CASSPQGFGNQPQHF. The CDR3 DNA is TGTGCCAGCAGCCCCCAGGGTTTCGGCAATCAGCCCCAGCATTTT.

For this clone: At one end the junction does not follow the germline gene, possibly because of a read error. The CDR3 coding sequence is TGTGCCAGTAGTAAGAACAGGCTTGCTGCTTTT. This codes for CASSKNRLAAF. The chain employs TRBV19 and TRBJ1-1; possibly TRBD1 for D (5 bases). CDR1 and CDR2 (germline): LNHDA, SQIVND (reference sequence). CDR3 length: 11 amino acids.

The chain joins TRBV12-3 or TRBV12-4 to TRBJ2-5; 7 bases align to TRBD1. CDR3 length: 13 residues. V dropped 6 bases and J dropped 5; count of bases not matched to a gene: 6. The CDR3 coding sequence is TGTGCCAGCAGACGACAGGGCTGGGAGACCCAGTACTTC. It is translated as CASRRQGWETQYF.

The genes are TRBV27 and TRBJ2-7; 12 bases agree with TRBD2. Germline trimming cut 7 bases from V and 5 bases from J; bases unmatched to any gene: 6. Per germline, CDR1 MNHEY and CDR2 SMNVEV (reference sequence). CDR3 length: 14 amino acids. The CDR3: CASTRLAGVHEQYF. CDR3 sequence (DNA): TGTGCCAGCACCCGACTAGCGGGAGTCCACGAGCAGTACTTC.

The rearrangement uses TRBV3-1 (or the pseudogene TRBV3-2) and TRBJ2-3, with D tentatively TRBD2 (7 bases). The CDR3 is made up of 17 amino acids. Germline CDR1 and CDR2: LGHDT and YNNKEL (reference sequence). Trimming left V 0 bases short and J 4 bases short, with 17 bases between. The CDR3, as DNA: TGTGCCAGCAGCCAAGATATCGGGGGGCCCCTCGCAGATACGCAGTATTTT. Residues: CASSQDIGGPLADTQYF.